What follows are 20 T cell receptor beta chains derived from one specimen sequenced in a study of shared clonotypes between healthy human individuals. Using immunoSEQ multiplex PCR, the repertoire was profiled, and TCRdb retains in-frame clones only, with some absent. Of 2 million to 3 million clones in the sample, 90% to 95% were seen once. The sample was naive CD4+ T cells from PBMCs. The subset: CD45RA+ positively selected. These receptors all come from a man younger than 30 in good health. Some clones in this sample may be carry-over from other donors' samples.

A remark on this clone: The sample has other DNA sequences that encode this CDR3 too. The chain is built from TRBV9 and TRBJ1-1, with 9 positions matching TRBD1. V dropped 4 bases and J dropped 1; count of bases not matched to a gene: 2. The CDR3 has 14 amino acids. Germline V CDR1 and CDR2: SGDLS, YYNGEE. In DNA, the CDR3 is TGTGCCAGCAGCCCGACAGGGGGGAACACTGAAGCTTTCTTT. As protein: CASSPTGGNTEAFF.

The V and J genes are TRBV29-1 and TRBJ1-2; 10 bases line up with TRBD1. CDR1 SQVTM and CDR2 ANQGSEA come from the germline V gene. CDR3 length: 13 residues. The V gene end was trimmed by 7 bases and the J gene end by 5 bases; junction bases not matched to a gene: 7. Written as DNA, the CDR3 is TGCAGCGCCAATGAGGGACAGGGGTATGGCTACACCTTC. Translation gives CSANEGQGYGYTF.

The V gene is TRBV25-1, the J gene TRBJ1-3; D ambiguous. Per the germline V gene, CDR1 is MGHDK and CDR2 is SYGVNS. The CDR3 is made up of 15 amino acids. V shed 0 bases and J shed 0 bases, with 6 bases lying between them. The CDR3 DNA follows: TGTGCCAGCAGTGAATATCGGGCCTCTGGAAACACCATATATTTT. Translating gives CASSEYRASGNTIYF.

The J gene is TRBJ2-7, the V gene TRBV28; D possibly corresponds to TRBD2 (6 bases). Per germline, CDR1 MDHEN and CDR2 SYDVKM. This CDR3 comprises 15 residues. Trimming shortened V by 4 bases and J by 3 bases, and 16 bases separated the two germline ends. The CDR3 bases are TGTGCCAGCAGTTCCGCCGGCGGGACGGTCTACGAGCAGTACTTC. As protein: CASSSAGGTVYEQYF.

The V and J genes are TRBV5-4 and TRBJ1-2; D is possibly TRBD1 (6 bases). The V and J ends lost 3 bases and 0 bases respectively, with 18 bases between them. Looked up from germline, CDR1 is SGHNT and CDR2 is YYREEE (reference sequence). This CDR3 region has 17 residues. This CDR3 is CASSSKGGGPTNYGYTF. In DNA form, the CDR3 reads TGTGCCAGCAGCTCCAAGGGGGGGGGACCTACTAACTATGGCTACACCTTC.

V gene TRBV4-2 combines with J gene TRBJ2-1; 10 bases are a match to TRBD1. Germline V gene sequence: CDR1 LGHNA, CDR2 YNFKEQ. There are 16 residues in the CDR3. J was trimmed by 4 bases and V by 4 bases; bases with no gene match: 7. The CDR3 spells CASSPRPGQGYNEQFF. The CDR3 DNA is TGTGCCAGCAGCCCTAGGCCGGGACAGGGGTACAATGAGCAGTTCTTC.

The chain employs TRBV7-2 and TRBJ2-6; TRBD1 or TRBD2 may be the D gene (6 bases each). Per the germline V gene, CDR1 is SGHTA and CDR2 is FQGNSA. The ends were cut back, 1 base at V and 2 bases at J, with 9 bases in the middle. The CDR3 length is 16 residues. CDR3 loop: CASSLGGGPGANVLTF. CDR3 nucleotide sequence: TGTGCCAGCAGCTTAGGTGGGGGGCCTGGGGCCAACGTCCTGACTTTC.

The rearrangement joins TRBV9 to TRBJ1-3, with unresolved D. V shed 5 bases and J shed 4 bases, with 13 bases lying between them. Looked up from germline, CDR1 is SGDLS and CDR2 is YYNGEE. The CDR3 consists of 14 residues. The CDR3, as DNA: TGTGCCAGCAGTGAGGGAGCAGGAGGAAACACCATATATTTT. This gives the protein CASSEGAGGNTIYF.

The J gene is TRBJ2-1, the V gene TRBV7-9, with D perhaps TRBD2 (6 bases). Germline V lookup: CDR1 SEHNR, CDR2 FQNEAQ (reference sequence). This CDR3 region has 15 residues. The V and J ends lost 5 bases and 3 bases respectively, with 14 bases between them. DNA of the CDR3: TGTGCCAGCAGCCCTAGCGCTTTACTCTACAATGAGCAGTTCTTC. It codes for CASSPSALLYNEQFF. Looking up the rest from reference TRBV7-9 and TRBJ2-1 gives the full variable domain: DTGVSQNPRHKITKRGQNVTFRCDPISEHNRLYWYRQTLGQGPEFLTYFQNEAQLEKSRLLSDRFSAERPKGSFSTLEIQRTEQGDSAMYLCASSPSALLYNEQFFGPGTRLTVL.

In regard to this clone: Other DNA sequences in this specimen translate into the identical CDR3. The chain is built from TRBV5-1 and TRBJ2-3, with TRBD1 matching 7 bases. The germline V gene has CDR1 SGHRS and CDR2 YFSETQ. After removal of 0 bases from V and 1 base from J, the junction contained 2 bases not matched to a gene. The CDR3 length is 15 residues. The CDR3 region has the DNA TGCGCCAGCAGCTTGGCCGGGACAGGCACAGATACGCAGTATTTT. Its translation is CASSLAGTGTDTQYF.

V is TRBV27 and J is TRBJ2-3, with 10 bases identical to TRBD2. The CDR3 consists of 15 residues. Trimming at V came to 5 bases and at J to 2 bases, leaving 4 bases not matched to a gene. Looked up from germline, CDR1 is MNHEY and CDR2 is SMNVEV (reference sequence). CDR3 nucleotide sequence: TGTGCCAGCAGTCTAGGACTAGCGGCCACAGATACGCAGTATTTT. It is translated as CASSLGLAATDTQYF.

The rearrangement uses TRBV28 and TRBJ2-2; TRBD2 aligns across 7 bases. The trim removed 5 bases at V and 3 bases at J, leaving 6 bases unmatched. The CDR3 contains 15 residues. Germline CDR1 is MDHEN and CDR2 is SYDVKM. In DNA, the CDR3 is TGTGCCAGCAGTGCTTCTAGCGGATACACCGGGGAGCTGTTTTTT. This encodes CASSASSGYTGELFF.

This chain links TRBV7-9 with TRBJ2-7; the D gene is possibly TRBD2 (6 bases). Germline assignment: CDR1 SEHNR and CDR2 FQNEAQ (reference sequence). The CDR3 is made up of 14 amino acids. Trimming pared 5 bases from V and 1 base from J, leaving 12 bases between. Here the CDR3 reads CASSRDGLSYEQYF. DNA for the CDR3: TGTGCCAGCAGCCGGGACGGACTATCCTACGAGCAGTACTTC.

V usage is TRBV7-6 and J usage is TRBJ2-5; 12 bases line up with TRBD1. From germline, CDR1 is SGHVS and CDR2 FNYEAQ. Germline trimming cut 1 base from V and 5 bases from J; bases unmatched to any gene: 11. CDR3 size: 18 residues. The CDR3 here is CASSLVSPGQGARETQYF. CDR3 DNA sequence: TGTGCCAGCAGCTTAGTTTCTCCGGGACAGGGGGCCCGGGAGACCCAGTACTTC.

The CDR3 DNA is TGCGCCAGCAGCCAAGTTAGCTGGAACTCACCCGGGGAGCTGTTTTTT. Translated: CASSQVSWNSPGELFF. The chain couples TRBV4-1 to TRBJ2-2, with D unresolved. The germline V gene has CDR1 MGHRA and CDR2 YSYEKL. The length of the CDR3 is 16 residues. Trimming removed 1 base from V and 6 bases from J, with 15 bases in between.

The chain links TRBV18 to TRBJ2-3; D is undetermined. Germline V gives CDR1 KGHSH, CDR2 LQKENI. The CDR3 is 14 residues long. The V and J ends lost 0 bases and 2 bases respectively, with 6 bases between them. The CDR3 sequence: CASSPPTHTDTQYF. The CDR3 nucleotides are TGTGCCAGCTCACCACCGACCCACACAGATACGCAGTATTTT.

This chain connects TRBV4-1 to TRBJ1-5; 10 bases agree with TRBD1. Germline loops: CDR1 MGHRA, CDR2 YSYEKL. The CDR3 has 18 residues. V dropped 1 base and J dropped 4; count of bases not matched to a gene: 10. This CDR3 reads CASSQVNVGQGVNQPQHF. Written as DNA, the CDR3 is TGCGCCAGCAGCCAAGTTAATGTCGGACAGGGGGTTAATCAGCCCCAGCATTTT.

A word on this clone: The sample contains more than one DNA sequence encoding this CDR3. CDR3 DNA sequence: TGCGCCAGCAGCTTCGGGGCGGGAGGCTACGAGCAGTACTTC. This gives the protein CASSFGAGGYEQYF. This chain links TRBV5-1 with TRBJ2-7; TRBD2 aligns across 8 bases. J lost 3 bases, V lost 2 bases, and 4 bases had no gene match. Germline CDR1 reads SGHRS; CDR2 reads YFSETQ. This CDR3 contains 14 residues.

The gene calls are TRBV2 and TRBJ1-2, with D unresolved. The CDR3 extends over 10 amino acids. The germline V gene encodes CDR1 SNHLY and CDR2 FYNNEI. V lost 8 bases and J 3 bases, leaving 4 bases between the germline ends. This CDR3 reads CASQDYGYTF. The CDR3 bases are TGTGCCAGCCAAGACTATGGCTACACCTTC.

As to this clone: Within the sample, other DNA sequences also encode this same CDR3. This chain uses TRBV19 with TRBJ1-4; D may be TRBD1 (6 bases). The CDR3 contains 13 residues. V lost 3 bases and J 7 bases, leaving 9 bases between the germline ends. Germline CDR1 is LNHDA and CDR2 is SQIVND (reference sequence). The CDR3 loop is CASSIRGGEKLFF. For the CDR3, the DNA is TGTGCCAGTAGTATCAGAGGGGGTGAAAAACTGTTTTTT.